This TCR beta chain stems from a study of neurological immune-mediated disorders. The CDR3 loop spans 15 amino acids. Germline V CDR1 and CDR2: KGHSH, LQKENI. V was pared by 2 bases and J by 0 bases, with 7 bases between. TCRdb passed the 5' RACE reads through MiXCR, listing each CDR3 protein once. The table records 71,000 or so distinct CDR3 sequences, 5% to 5.5% of them present only once. The sequence came from a woman younger than 45 with multiple sclerosis. Sample: PBMCs. This chain links TRBV18 with TRBJ2-2; D is unclear. CDR3 protein: CASSPDATNTGELFF. For the CDR3, the DNA is TGTGCCAGCTCACCAGATGCTACGAACACCGGGGAGCTGTTTTTT.